This TCR beta chain was recovered during a study of post-analysis software for immune sequencing data. Study at large: Patients with relapsing-remitting, secondary progressive and progressive-relapsing multiple sclerosis courses were all represented. Whole-study findings and limits: Patients carried several TRBV segments more frequently than controls did, and TRBV5-6, TRBV5-1 and TRBV20-1 were among them.

The V and J ends lost 1 base and 2 bases respectively, with 13 bases between them. Germline V lookup: CDR1 DFQATT, CDR2 SNEGSKA (reference sequence). The CDR3 loop spans 15 amino acids. The library was made from cDNA and included unique molecular identifiers. From around 1 to 10 million T cells, roughly 0.5 million cDNA molecules were obtained. MiXCR, run by TCRdb on the PCR reads, gives a single entry per CDR3 protein. Of over 700,000 distinct CDR3 sequences listed, 25% to 30% are singletons. This clonotype was seen only a few times. Its antigen is undetermined. The V and J genes are TRBV20-1 and TRBJ2-3; D is ambiguous. Sequenced sample: blood. This clonotype was sampled from a girl between 10 and 17 years old with multiple sclerosis. CDR3 amino acids: CSARVPEGYTDTQYF. The CDR3 coding sequence is TGCAGTGCTAGAGTTCCAGAAGGGTACACAGATACGCAGTATTTT.